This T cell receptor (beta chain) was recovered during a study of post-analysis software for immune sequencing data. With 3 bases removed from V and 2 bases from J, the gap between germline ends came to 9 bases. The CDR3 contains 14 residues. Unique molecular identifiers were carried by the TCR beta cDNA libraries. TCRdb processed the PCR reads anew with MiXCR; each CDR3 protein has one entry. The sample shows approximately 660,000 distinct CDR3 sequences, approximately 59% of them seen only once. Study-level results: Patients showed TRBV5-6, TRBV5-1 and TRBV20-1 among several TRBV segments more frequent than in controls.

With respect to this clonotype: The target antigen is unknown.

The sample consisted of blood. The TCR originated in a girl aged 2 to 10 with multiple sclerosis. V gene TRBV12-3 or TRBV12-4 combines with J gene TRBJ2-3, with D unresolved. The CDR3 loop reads CASSFLTPTDTQYF. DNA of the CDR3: TGTGCCAGCAGTTTCCTAACTCCCACAGATACGCAGTATTTT.